This TCR beta chain was identified during a study of identifying expanded T cells in peripheral blood. The data were produced by immunoSEQ multiplex PCR, yet TCRdb's version contains in-frame clones alone and is incomplete. The sample yields tens of thousands of clones, approximately 86% seen once. This CDR3 has 11 amino acids. CDR1 is GTSNPN and CDR2 is SVGIG in the germline V gene (reference sequence). Trimming pared 3 bases from V and 4 bases from J, leaving 4 bases between. The rearrangement joins TRBV30 to TRBJ1-3, with no clear D. This clonotype was sampled from a person aged 18 to 69 in good health. The specimen was blood. CDR3 nucleotide sequence: TGTGCCTGGAGGACAGGAAACACCATATATTTT. Translated, it gives CAWRTGNTIYF.